This TCR beta chain was observed in a study of blood T cell repertoires in COVID-19. Study as a whole: Italy, Spain and the United States were the sources of the convalescent and acute COVID-19 samples.

This CDR3 comprises 19 residues. Germline values: CDR1 SGHRS, CDR2 YFSETQ. V shed 4 bases, J shed 0 bases, and the junction held 9 bases outside the gene matches. Profiled with immunoSEQ multiplex PCR; TCRdb holds only in-frame clones, not every one. The top ten hold more than 2% of the sample, which has some 83,000 clones, approximately 89% seen once. The clonotype was recovered from a man between 50 and 59 years old with acute or convalescent COVID-19. The chain is built from TRBV5-1 and TRBJ2-1; 14 bases match TRBD2. What was sequenced was peripheral blood. The CDR3 is CASSPGLAGGLSSYNEQFF. The CDR3 DNA sequence: TGCGCCAGCAGCCCCGGACTAGCGGGGGGATTAAGCTCCTACAATGAGCAGTTCTTC.